Each of the 10 T cell receptor beta chains below was sequenced from the same sample in a study of blood T cell repertoires in COVID-19. Profiling relied on immunoSEQ multiplex PCR, and the TCRdb table lists in-frame clones only, not all of them. The table lists approximately 150,000 clones, about four fifths of them singletons, with 8% to 9% in the top ten. The sequenced material came from peripheral blood. Receptor source: a man under 40 with COVID-19, enrolled during active disease.

The chain is built from TRBV7-9 and TRBJ1-2; a possible D gene is TRBD1 (6 bases). V lost 4 bases, J lost 6 bases, and 12 bases lay in between. The CDR3 has 13 amino acids. Germline loops: CDR1 SEHNR, CDR2 FQNEAQ (reference sequence). CDR3 coding DNA: TGTGCCAGCAGCTCATACAGGGCCCATGGCTACACCTTC. Protein product: CASSSYRAHGYTF.

This clone appeared once. The genes are TRBV28 and TRBJ1-2, with D possibly TRBD1 on 6 matching bases. Germline loops: CDR1 MDHEN, CDR2 SYDVKM. Trimming cost V 5 bases and J 6 bases, with 10 bases left between them. CDR3 length: 12 amino acids. CDR3 in DNA: TGTGCCAGCAGTCCATGGACAGATGGCTACACCTTC. Its protein is CASSPWTDGYTF.

CDR3 nucleotide sequence: TGTGCCAGCAGCCCAGGGGCCGGGACTAGCGGGGCCAGCGAGCAGTACTTC. Its protein is CASSPGAGTSGASEQYF. The J gene is TRBJ2-7, the V gene TRBV4-2, with 13 bases lining up with TRBD2. CDR1 is LGHNA, CDR2 YNFKEQ, per germline. V lost 4 bases, J lost 6 bases, and 12 bases stayed unmatched. The CDR3 is 17 amino acids.

V is TRBV10-3 and J is TRBJ2-2; TRBD2 matches at 9 bases. The CDR3 is 16 amino acids. The germline gives CDR1 ENHRY, CDR2 SYGVKD. J gave up 4 bases and V 5 bases, and 8 bases lay outside the gene matches. CDR3 amino acids: CAISTTGTSSTGELFF. DNA of the CDR3: TGTGCCATCAGTACAACCGGGACTAGCAGCACCGGGGAGCTGTTTTTT.

This clone came up a few times. V gene TRBV7-2 combines with J gene TRBJ2-7; TRBD2 agrees at 8 bases. This CDR3 contains 15 residues. With V trimmed by 5 bases and J by 6 bases, 12 bases remained unmatched. Germline CDR1 reads SGHTA; CDR2 reads FQGNSA. The CDR3 DNA follows: TGTGCCAGCAGCCCCCCAGGAAGCGGGAGTGGCGAGCAGTACTTC. Translation: CASSPPGSGSGEQYF. The complete variable domain, with remaining parts taken from reference TRBV7-2 and TRBJ2-7, reads GAGVSQSPSNKVTEKGKDVELRCDPISGHTALYWYRQSLGQGLEFLIYFQGNSAPDKSGLPSDRFSAERTGGSVSTLTIQRTQQEDSAVYLCASSPPGSGSGEQYFGPGTRLTVT.

The chain uses TRBV29-1 and TRBJ1-2; 9 bases fit TRBD1. This CDR3 spans 13 amino acids. CDR1 and CDR2 from the germline V gene are SQVTM and ANQGSEA. V trimming: 1 base; J trimming: 6 bases; junction bases outside the gene matches: 3. Written as DNA, the CDR3 is TGCAGCGTTGAAGTACAGGGGGCGAATGGCTACACCTTC. This gives the protein CSVEVQGANGYTF.

This chain uses TRBV29-1 with TRBJ1-2; D unresolved. V was trimmed by 7 bases and J by 7 bases, leaving 19 bases between them. The CDR3 runs 13 residues. Germline CDR1 reads SQVTM; CDR2 reads ANQGSEA. CDR3 loop: CSAVQEGTVGYTF. CDR3 in DNA: TGCAGCGCCGTTCAAGAGGGCACAGTTGGCTACACCTTC.

This clone showed up just a few times. The genes are TRBV6-5 and TRBJ1-1, with 7 bases identical to TRBD1. V gave up 7 bases and J gave up 8 bases; unmatched junction bases: 13. Germline CDR1 and CDR2: MNHEY and SVGAGI. CDR3 length: 14 residues. The CDR3 spells CASTTGASSWEAFF. CDR3 nucleotides: TGTGCCAGCACTACAGGGGCCTCTAGCTGGGAAGCTTTCTTT.

This clone has a single count. The rearrangement joins TRBV6-5 to TRBJ2-1, with 13 bases aligning to TRBD2. The V segment lost 7 bases and the J segment 8 bases; nucleotides outside the gene matches: 5. Germline CDR1 is MNHEY and CDR2 is SVGAGI. This CDR3 spans 14 amino acids. CDR3: CASTGLAGSHEQFF. The CDR3 DNA sequence: TGTGCCAGCACGGGACTAGCGGGATCCCATGAGCAGTTCTTC.

The J gene is TRBJ1-2, the V gene TRBV4-1; TRBD1 aligns across 11 bases. Germline assignment: CDR1 MGHRA and CDR2 YSYEKL. Trimming at V came to 7 bases and at J to 1 base, leaving 8 bases not matched to a gene. CDR3 size: 16 residues. CDR3: CASNPWTGGLNYGYTF. In nucleotides, the CDR3 is TGCGCCAGCAACCCCTGGACAGGGGGCCTTAACTATGGCTACACCTTC.